The 32 T cell receptor beta chains below were found in one sample sequenced in a study of OX40 agonist ivuxolimab in advanced cancers. The table came from immunoSEQ multiplex PCR; TCRdb's copy has only in-frame clones and leaves some out. This sample has 50,000 or so clones, with almost 80% found just once. This material consisted of CD4+ or CD8+ T cells sorted from blood, taken in a trial of the OX40 agonist ivuxolimab. The receptors were sampled from an adult with an advanced solid tumor such as melanoma, head and neck, liver or kidney cancer.

This clone has only a few counts. The CDR3 sequence: CASSVAGVVTDTQYF. The CDR3 bases are TGTGCCAGCAGTGTAGCGGGAGTTGTCACAGATACGCAGTATTTT. The V call is TRBV25-1, the J call TRBJ2-3; 9 positions agree with TRBD2. J lost 2 bases, V lost 4 bases, and 4 bases had no gene match. The CDR3 consists of 15 residues. Germline CDR1 reads MGHDK; CDR2 reads SYGVNS.

V and J are TRBV15 and TRBJ1-6; unclear D gene. Germline V gene data show CDR1 as LNHNV and CDR2 as YYDKDF (reference sequence). The V end lost 7 bases, the J end lost 8 bases, and 15 bases lay between the germline ends. This CDR3 comprises 14 residues. The CDR3 sequence is CATNRAHSDSPLHF. CDR3 sequence (DNA): TGTGCCACCAACCGGGCCCACTCCGATTCACCCCTCCACTTT.

V is TRBV4-1 and J is TRBJ2-5; D not resolved. The V end lost 0 bases, the J end lost 5 bases, and 16 bases lay between the germline ends. The CDR3 has 16 residues. Looked up from germline, CDR1 is MGHRA and CDR2 is YSYEKL. CDR3 nucleotides: TGCGCCAGCAGCCAAGATCTGGGGTCCCCGGGTGAGACCCAGTACTTC. Translation gives CASSQDLGSPGETQYF.

This chain connects TRBV19 to TRBJ2-3; D is possibly TRBD2 (6 bases). Germline CDR1 is LNHDA and CDR2 is SQIVND (reference sequence). The CDR3 length is 16 residues. Trimming took 2 bases from V and 5 from J, leaving 17 bases between them. The CDR3 sequence is CASSIPGRGIGDTQYF. CDR3 sequence (DNA): TGTGCCAGTAGTATACCTGGGCGGGGTATCGGAGATACGCAGTATTTT. The complete variable domain, with remaining parts taken from reference TRBV19 and TRBJ2-3, reads DGGITQSPKYLFRKEGQNVTLSCEQNLNHDAMYWYRQDPGQGLRLIYYSQIVNDFQKGDIAEGYSVSREKKESFPLTVTSAQKNPTAFYLCASSIPGRGIGDTQYFGPGTRLTVL.

The genes are TRBV18 and TRBJ1-5, with D hard to call. CDR3 length: 15 residues. V was clipped by 2 bases and J by 0 bases, with 8 bases between them. Germline V CDR1 and CDR2: KGHSH, LQKENI. In nucleotides, the CDR3 is TGTGCCAGCTCACCATCATCCGTTAGCAATCAGCCCCAGCATTTT. Encoded protein: CASSPSSVSNQPQHF.

The genes are TRBV2 and TRBJ2-2; tentative D call: TRBD1 (5 bases). The CDR3 is made up of 15 amino acids. Germline assignment: CDR1 SNHLY and CDR2 FYNNEI. V lost 3 bases to trimming and J lost 4 bases, with 12 bases between them. CDR3 nucleotides: TGTGCCAGCAGTGAGTCAGGGCTGTTCACCGGGGAGCTGTTTTTT. It codes for CASSESGLFTGELFF.

The sample holds one count of this clone. The V and J genes are TRBV11-2 and TRBJ1-2, with a possible D match to TRBD1 (6 bases). CDR1 SGHAT and CDR2 FQNNGV come from the germline V gene. V lost 5 bases and J 2 bases, leaving 9 bases between the germline ends. This CDR3 comprises 13 residues. The CDR3 DNA sequence: TGTGCCAGCAGCCTTGACAGGAACTATGGCTACACCTTC. It translates to CASSLDRNYGYTF.

The chain recombines TRBV7-6 with TRBJ2-1; TRBD2 aligns across 8 bases. Germline V gene lookup returns CDR1 SGHVS and CDR2 FNYEAQ. V was clipped by 5 bases and J by 1 base; unmatched bases: 10. The CDR3 is 17 amino acids. Written as DNA, the CDR3 is TGTGCCAGCAGCCCCCGGGCTTCGGGGGGGTCCTACAATGAGCAGTTCTTC. It specifies CASSPRASGGSYNEQFF.

This rearrangement joins TRBV5-1 to TRBJ1-1, with D possibly matching TRBD1 (5 bases). Looked up from germline, CDR1 is SGHRS and CDR2 is YFSETQ. The CDR3 sequence is 14 residues long. Trimming took 0 bases from V and 9 from J, leaving 15 bases between them. CDR3 residues: CASSLGDGAPKAFF. CDR3 coding DNA: TGCGCCAGCAGCTTGGGCGATGGGGCCCCGAAAGCTTTCTTT.

The chain carries TRBV11-2 and TRBJ2-7; 9 bases agree with TRBD2. The CDR3 consists of 16 residues. The J segment lost 6 bases and the V segment lost 5 bases, leaving 14 bases of the junction unmatched. Germline lookup yields CDR1 SGHAT and CDR2 FQNNGV. Here the CDR3 reads CASSPGLGSGSREQYF. DNA for the CDR3: TGTGCCAGCAGCCCAGGCCTGGGTAGCGGGAGTCGCGAGCAGTACTTC. The complete variable domain, with remaining parts taken from reference TRBV11-2 and TRBJ2-7, reads EAGVAQSPRYKIIEKRQSVAFWCNPISGHATLYWYQQILGQGPKLLIQFQNNGVVDDSQLPKDRFSAERLKGVDSTLKIQPAKLEDSAVYLCASSPGLGSGSREQYFGPGTRLTVT.

This clone was observed a handful of times. V is TRBV9 and J is TRBJ1-6, with a weak D call TRBD1 (6 bases). V lost 3 bases, J lost 5 bases, and 9 bases lay in between. This CDR3 region has 14 residues. Per germline, CDR1 SGDLS and CDR2 YYNGEE. This CDR3 reads CASSGRDNNSPLHF. CDR3 bases: TGTGCCAGCAGCGGCCGGGACAATAATTCACCCCTCCACTTT.

The genes are TRBV18 and TRBJ1-5; D is ambiguous. Between the trimmed V and J ends, which lost 3 bases and 4 bases, there was a span of 13 bases. This CDR3 is 15 amino acids long. Germline lookup yields CDR1 KGHSH and CDR2 LQKENI. The CDR3, as DNA: TGTGCCAGCTCACCTACGGCGCGAGGTAATCAGCCCCAGCATTTT. Amino acids: CASSPTARGNQPQHF.

The chain recombines TRBV5-1 with TRBJ2-3, with 7 bases identical to TRBD1. With V trimmed by 0 bases and J by 1 base, 5 bases remained unmatched. Germline loops: CDR1 SGHRS, CDR2 YFSETQ. This CDR3 comprises 16 residues. CDR3 protein: CASSLDSGQGTDTQYF. Written as DNA, the CDR3 is TGCGCCAGCAGCTTGGATTCCGGACAGGGCACAGATACGCAGTATTTT.

The chain employs TRBV7-9 and TRBJ2-6; D tentatively fits TRBD1 or TRBD2 (5 bases each). V was clipped by 5 bases and J by 0 bases, with 14 bases between them. The CDR3 loop spans 17 amino acids. Germline V gene lookup returns CDR1 SEHNR and CDR2 FQNEAQ (reference sequence). The DNA for the CDR3 is TGTGCCAGCAGCCGAGGGGCAGGCCCCTCTGGGGCCAACGTCCTGACTTTC. Translating it yields CASSRGAGPSGANVLTF.

The chain carries TRBV10-3 and TRBJ1-1, with D perhaps matching TRBD1 (5 bases). The CDR3 runs to 15 residues. Germline V gene sequence: CDR1 ENHRY, CDR2 SYGVKD. Trimming cost V 7 bases and J 2 bases, with 17 bases left between them. CDR3 loop: CAIKGEEGLNTEAFF. For the CDR3, the DNA is TGTGCCATCAAGGGCGAAGAGGGGTTAAACACTGAAGCTTTCTTT.

This chain joins TRBV11-2 and TRBJ1-1; tentative D call: TRBD1 (5 bases). There are 12 residues in the CDR3. V lost 5 bases and J lost 7, with 11 bases in between. Germline lookup yields CDR1 SGHAT and CDR2 FQNNGV. The chain's CDR3 is CASSLTVGEAFF. CDR3 nucleotides: TGTGCCAGCAGCCTGACAGTTGGTGAAGCTTTCTTT.

The rearrangement links TRBV11-2 to TRBJ2-3, with a weak D call TRBD1 (6 bases). The V and J ends lost 6 bases and 0 bases respectively, with 10 bases between them. Germline V lookup: CDR1 SGHAT, CDR2 FQNNGV. The CDR3 is 14 amino acids. CDR3 nucleotides: TGTGCCAGCAGACCGACAGGTAGCACAGATACGCAGTATTTT. This sequence encodes CASRPTGSTDTQYF.

The chain recombines TRBV9 with TRBJ2-5, with 9 nucleotides matching TRBD2. The CDR3 totals 14 residues. Per germline, CDR1 SGDLS and CDR2 YYNGEE. V was pared by 4 bases and J by 4 bases, with 5 bases of the junction left unmatched. Written as DNA, the CDR3 is TGTGCCAGCAGCCAGGCAGCGGGGGGAGAGACCCAGTACTTC. Amino acid sequence: CASSQAAGGETQYF.

The rearrangement links TRBV6-1 to TRBJ1-5; 7 nucleotides align to TRBD1. Germline V lookup: CDR1 MNHNS, CDR2 SASEGT. V lost 4 bases, J lost 5 bases, and 2 bases stayed unmatched. The CDR3 runs to 13 residues. The CDR3 nucleotides are TGTGCCAGCAGTGGTGACAGGGATCAGCCCCAGCATTTT. Translated: CASSGDRDQPQHF.

The chain employs TRBV15 and TRBJ2-7; D possibly corresponds to TRBD2 (6 bases). CDR1 LNHNV and CDR2 YYDKDF come from the germline V gene (reference sequence). The ends were cut back, 0 bases at V and 2 bases at J, with 20 bases in the middle. The CDR3 is 18 amino acids. CDR3 amino acids: CATSRDGSVAVQAYEQYF. CDR3 coding DNA: TGTGCCACCAGCAGAGATGGGAGCGTAGCGGTACAAGCCTACGAGCAGTACTTC.

By share of the sample, this clone is medium-sized. This rearrangement joins TRBV30 to TRBJ1-2; D is perhaps TRBD1 (5 bases). Germline V CDR1 and CDR2: GTSNPN, SVGIG (reference sequence). The CDR3 is 11 amino acids. Trimming stripped 4 bases from V and 7 bases from J, with 10 bases between. CDR3 sequence reads: CAWTPGLGYTF. The CDR3 nucleotides read TGTGCCTGGACACCAGGGCTTGGCTACACCTTC.

This clone was detected only once. This chain joins TRBV2 and TRBJ2-5; no firm D call. V shed 5 bases and J shed 2 bases, with 3 bases lying between them. Germline CDR1 and CDR2: SNHLY and FYNNEI. The CDR3 spans 11 residues. The CDR3, as DNA: TGTGCCAGCAGTTATCAAGAGACCCAGTACTTC. It encodes CASSYQETQYF.

The chain has TRBV7-9 and TRBJ2-1; the D is unclear. V was trimmed by 1 base and J by 10 bases, leaving 8 bases between them. This CDR3 is 12 amino acids long. The germline gives CDR1 SEHNR, CDR2 FQNEAQ (reference sequence). CDR3 coding DNA: TGTGCCAGCAGCTTAGTGGCAGAAGAGCAGTTCTTC. Encoded protein: CASSLVAEEQFF.

The rearrangement joins TRBV21-1 to TRBJ1-1. TRBV21-1 constitutes a pseudogene. The CDR3 contains 14 residues. The CDR3 DNA reads as TGTGCCAGCAGCAAGATTGTGGACCCCACTGAAGCTTTCTTT. Protein product: CASSKIVDPTEAFF.

The chain combines TRBV6-6 with TRBJ1-1; D gene unclear. The CDR3 extends over 15 amino acids. Germline V gives CDR1 MNHNY, CDR2 SVGAGI (reference sequence). Trimming removed 2 bases at V and 0 bases at J, with 10 bases between. The CDR3 region has the DNA TGTGCCAGCAGTTACGACACGTTGATGAACACTGAAGCTTTCTTT. Amino acids: CASSYDTLMNTEAFF.

V gene TRBV29-1 combines with J gene TRBJ1-2; D remains ambiguous. The CDR3 loop spans 14 amino acids. Germline values: CDR1 SQVTM, CDR2 ANQGSEA. V was shortened by 4 bases and J by 0 bases, with 12 bases between the two germline ends. The CDR3: CSVGASAANYGYTF. CDR3 nucleotides: TGCAGCGTTGGGGCGTCTGCGGCTAACTATGGCTACACCTTC.

This clone showed up just a few times. The chain recombines TRBV30 with TRBJ1-1, with 8 positions matching TRBD1. Germline V gives CDR1 GTSNPN, CDR2 SVGIG (reference sequence). The CDR3 spans 12 residues. V lost 4 bases and J lost 7; bases outside the gene matches: 5. The CDR3 spells CAWNRGEGEAFF. CDR3 nucleotide sequence: TGTGCCTGGAACAGGGGGGAAGGTGAAGCTTTCTTT.

The chain uses TRBV27 and TRBJ1-1; 9 bases align to TRBD1. CDR3 length equals 14 residues. V dropped 5 bases and J dropped 6; count of bases not matched to a gene: 7. CDR1 and CDR2 from the germline V gene are MNHEY and SMNVEV (reference sequence). CDR3 region: CASSLDRDRAEAFF. CDR3 coding DNA: TGTGCCAGCAGTCTAGACCGGGACAGGGCTGAAGCTTTCTTT.

The chain employs TRBV27 and TRBJ2-3, with 13 bases fitting TRBD2. This CDR3 has 16 residues. Germline trimming cut 7 bases from V and 4 bases from J; bases unmatched to any gene: 8. CDR1 and CDR2 from the germline V gene are MNHEY and SMNVEV (reference sequence). CDR3 region: CASTRTSGSLSDTQYF. DNA for the CDR3: TGTGCCAGCACCCGGACTAGCGGGAGCCTGTCAGATACGCAGTATTTT.

The rearrangement joins TRBV5-1 to TRBJ1-5; TRBD1 matches at 10 bases. There are 15 residues in the CDR3. Trimming removed 5 bases from V and 5 bases from J; junction bases left unmatched: 7. CDR1 SGHRS and CDR2 YFSETQ come from the germline V gene. CDR3 coding DNA: TGCGCCAGCAGTTCCGGGACAGGGGCCGATCAGCCCCAGCATTTT. This sequence encodes CASSSGTGADQPQHF. Full variable domain (missing parts from reference TRBV5-1 and TRBJ1-5): KAGVTQTPRYLIKTRGQQVTLSCSPISGHRSVSWYQQTPGQGLQFLFEYFSETQRNKGNFPGRFSGRQFSNSRSEMNVSTLELGDSALYLCASSSGTGADQPQHFGDGTRLSIL.

This chain connects TRBV6-1 to TRBJ1-1, with TRBD1 as a possible D gene (5 bases). Germline CDR1 and CDR2: MNHNS and SASEGT. This CDR3 comprises 11 residues. The V end lost 6 bases, the J end lost 5 bases, and 7 bases lay between the germline ends. CDR3 loop: CASREGTEAFF. The CDR3 DNA sequence: TGTGCCAGCAGAGAGGGGACTGAAGCTTTCTTT.

V gene TRBV7-8 combines with J gene TRBJ1-5; possible D gene TRBD1, 6 bases. Trimming shortened V by 1 base and J by 7 bases, and 8 bases separated the two germline ends. The CDR3 extends over 13 amino acids. Germline-derived CDR1 and CDR2 are SGHVS and FQNEAQ. The CDR3 region is CASSLGGAQPQHF. The CDR3 region has the DNA TGTGCCAGCAGCTTAGGGGGGGCACAGCCCCAGCATTTT.